The 31 T cell receptor beta chains below were found in one sample sequenced in a study of cytomegalovirus exposure and HLA in healthy donors. The table came from immunoSEQ multiplex PCR; TCRdb's copy has only in-frame clones and leaves some out. Of tens of thousands of clones listed, about 90% were seen once; the top ten hold roughly 1.3%. Sequenced input: PBMCs. The source is a woman in her late teens or twenties in good health and CMV-seronegative.

This rearrangement joins TRBV5-5 to TRBJ2-5; 10 nucleotides line up with TRBD2. This CDR3 spans 19 amino acids. CDR1 and CDR2 (germline): SGHKS, YYEKEE (reference sequence). The J segment lost 4 bases and the V segment lost 0 bases, leaving 15 bases of the junction unmatched. CDR3 amino acids: CASSLGLAGGGSPGETQYF. The CDR3 DNA reads TGTGCCAGCAGCTTGGGGTTAGCGGGGGGTGGATCGCCGGGAGAGACCCAGTACTTC. Looking up the rest from reference TRBV5-5 and TRBJ2-5 gives the full variable domain: DAGVTQSPTHLIKTRGQQVTLRCSPISGHKSVSWYQQVLGQGPQFIFQYYEKEERGRGNFPDRFSARQFPNYSSELNVNALLLGDSALYLCASSLGLAGGGSPGETQYFGPGTRLLVL.

The chain has TRBV4-2 and TRBJ1-2; 7 bases map to TRBD1. This CDR3 has 17 amino acids. Germline assignment: CDR1 LGHNA and CDR2 YNFKEQ. Trimming cost V 0 bases and J 3 bases; bases outside gene matches: 10. The CDR3 region is CASSQEFDPGGHYGYTF. The CDR3 region has the DNA TGTGCCAGCAGCCAAGAGTTCGATCCAGGGGGACACTATGGCTACACCTTC.

This chain joins TRBV5-6 and TRBJ2-3; D possibly corresponds to TRBD1 (6 bases). V was cut by 4 bases and J by 3 bases, with 15 bases left in between. Germline values: CDR1 SGHDT, CDR2 YYEEEE. The CDR3 length is 15 residues. DNA of the CDR3: TGTGCCAGCAGCCCTCGGCCAGGGGCGACAGATACGCAGTATTTT. This translates into CASSPRPGATDTQYF.

Here the CDR3 reads CASSSPGGGDTEAFF. Here the CDR3 DNA reads TGCGCCAGCAGCTCGCCTGGGGGGGGCGACACTGAAGCTTTCTTT. The chain joins TRBV5-1 to TRBJ1-1, with a possible D match to TRBD1 (6 bases). Germline CDR1 reads SGHRS; CDR2 reads YFSETQ. The germline V and J ends were trimmed by 3 bases and 3 bases, with 15 bases remaining between them. This CDR3 is 15 amino acids long.

The rearrangement joins TRBV18 to TRBJ2-1; possibly TRBD1 for D (6 bases). V lost 6 bases and J lost 9, with 24 bases in between. Germline CDR1 KGHSH, CDR2 LQKENI. The CDR3 length is 16 residues. The CDR3 reads CASSYQSWGTNSEQFF. Written as DNA, the CDR3 is TGTGCCAGCTCGTACCAGAGTTGGGGGACAAACAGTGAGCAGTTCTTC.

The J gene is TRBJ2-7, the V gene TRBV4-2; 7 bases map to TRBD1. V lost 0 bases, J lost 2 bases, and 7 bases stayed unmatched. The V gene's germline CDR1 is LGHNA and CDR2 YNFKEQ. This CDR3 has 16 amino acids. CDR3 region: CASSQDAGTVAYEQYF. Here the CDR3 DNA reads TGTGCCAGCAGCCAAGATGCAGGGACAGTCGCCTACGAGCAGTACTTC.

The rearrangement uses TRBV19 and TRBJ2-1; the match to TRBD2 covers 11 bases. This CDR3 is built from 15 residues. V lost 4 bases to trimming and J lost 7 bases; unmatched junction nucleotides: 6. Germline V gene data show CDR1 as LNHDA and CDR2 as SQIVND (reference sequence). The CDR3, as DNA: TGTGCCAGTAGTACCGGGACTAGCGGTACTAATGAGCAGTTCTTC. Its protein is CASSTGTSGTNEQFF.

The CDR3 DNA sequence: TGTGCCAGCAGCGTAGTTCTACCCGGCGAGCAGTACTTC. This gives the protein CASSVVLPGEQYF. The rearrangement links TRBV9 to TRBJ2-7, with D unresolved. The V gene's germline CDR1 is SGDLS and CDR2 YYNGEE. Deletions cut 0 bases from V and 6 bases from J, with 10 bases between. CDR3 length equals 13 residues.

The chain carries TRBV14 and TRBJ2-5; 8 bases map to TRBD1. The CDR3 length is 14 residues. The ends lost 5 bases at V and 5 bases at J; junction bases unmatched: 7. The germline CDR1 and CDR2 sequences are SGHDN and FVKESK. Here the CDR3 DNA reads TGTGCCAGCAGCAAGACAGGGGCGGGGGAGACCCAGTACTTC. Translation: CASSKTGAGETQYF.

The chain recombines TRBV28 with TRBJ2-5; 7 bases fit TRBD2. The CDR3 is 13 amino acids. CDR1 is MDHEN, CDR2 SYDVKM, per germline. J gave up 4 bases and V 3 bases, and 2 bases lay outside the gene matches. CDR3 amino acids: CASSFGGLETQYF. CDR3 coding DNA: TGTGCCAGCAGTTTCGGGGGGTTAGAGACCCAGTACTTC.

DNA for the CDR3: TGTGCCAGCAGCAGAGACAGGGATTATGGGCTGAGCACTGAAGCTTTCTTT. Translation gives CASSRDRDYGLSTEAFF. The V and J genes are TRBV5-6 and TRBJ1-1, with 7 bases matching TRBD1. Germline-derived CDR1 and CDR2 are SGHDT and YYEEEE. Trimming removed 4 bases from V and 4 bases from J; junction bases left unmatched: 16. The CDR3 has 17 amino acids.

CDR3 region: CASSVPSGANTGELFF. The CDR3 DNA reads as TGTGCCAGCAGCGTGCCGTCAGGCGCGAACACCGGGGAGCTGTTTTTT. The chain combines TRBV9 with TRBJ2-2; D remains unclear. V was shortened by 2 bases and J by 0 bases, with 11 bases between the two germline ends. CDR1 is SGDLS, CDR2 YYNGEE, per germline. The CDR3 is made up of 16 amino acids.

The rearrangement links TRBV27 to TRBJ2-3, with 8 bases fitting TRBD2. Trimming took 2 bases from V and 0 from J; bases not matched to a gene: 4. The CDR3 runs 16 residues. Germline CDR1 MNHEY, CDR2 SMNVEV (reference sequence). The CDR3 bases are TGTGCCAGCAGTTTACCGGGGGGGACTAGCACAGATACGCAGTATTTT. Translated, it gives CASSLPGGTSTDTQYF.

The chain carries TRBV11-3 and TRBJ1-2; perhaps TRBD1 as D (5 bases). The CDR3 extends over 13 amino acids. V was cut by 4 bases and J by 1 base, with 7 bases left in between. Germline CDR1 is SGHNT and CDR2 is YENEEA. The CDR3 nucleotides read TGTGCCAGCAGCTCTCAGGGTAACTATGGCTACACCTTC. Translation gives CASSSQGNYGYTF.

The chain recombines TRBV5-1 with TRBJ2-7, with D maybe TRBD2 (6 bases). V dropped 4 bases and J dropped 0 bases, with 17 bases sitting between them. CDR1 and CDR2 (germline): SGHRS, YFSETQ. The CDR3 is made up of 16 amino acids. In DNA form, the CDR3 reads TGCGCCAGCAGCCCACCGAGGGGAGGAGTCTCCTACGAGCAGTACTTC. It yields the protein CASSPPRGGVSYEQYF. The variable domain in full, completed from reference TRBV5-1 and TRBJ2-7, reads KAGVTQTPRYLIKTRGQQVTLSCSPISGHRSVSWYQQTPGQGLQFLFEYFSETQRNKGNFPGRFSGRQFSNSRSEMNVSTLELGDSALYLCASSPPRGGVSYEQYFGPGTRLTVT.

This chain links TRBV11-2 with TRBJ2-7; D unresolved. CDR3 length: 13 amino acids. The V end was cut by 1 base, the J end by 6 bases, with 10 bases between. CDR1 is SGHAT and CDR2 is FQNNGV in the germline V gene. The CDR3 DNA reads TGTGCCAGCAGCTTAGTTCAGAGCGCCGAGCAGTACTTC. This translates into CASSLVQSAEQYF.

The CDR3 sequence is CASSLVETDTQYF. For the CDR3, the DNA is TGTGCCAGCAGCTTAGTGGAGACAGATACGCAGTATTTT. V usage is TRBV7-2 and J usage is TRBJ2-3; D is unclear. CDR3 size: 13 residues. The germline V and J ends were trimmed by 1 base and 3 bases, with 5 bases remaining between them. The germline V gene encodes CDR1 SGHTA and CDR2 FQGNSA.

This clone was observed once. This chain uses TRBV6-1 with TRBJ1-2; D might be TRBD1 (6 bases). Germline values: CDR1 MNHNS, CDR2 SASEGT. Trimming shortened V by 7 bases and J by 8 bases, and 17 bases separated the two germline ends. The CDR3 totals 13 residues. DNA for the CDR3: TGTGCCAGCAACATCGGGGGGGCGTCGGGCTACACCTTC. It codes for CASNIGGASGYTF.

V and J are TRBV19 and TRBJ1-5, with a weak D call TRBD1 (5 bases). The CDR3 has 13 amino acids. Per germline, CDR1 LNHDA and CDR2 SQIVND (reference sequence). V dropped 5 bases and J dropped 4 bases, with 9 bases sitting between them. The DNA of the CDR3 is TGTGCCAGTAGTGCGGCAGGGAATCAGCCCCAGCATTTT. Translation gives CASSAAGNQPQHF.

The rearrangement joins TRBV18 to TRBJ2-1; D is perhaps TRBD2 (6 bases). V lost 2 bases and J lost 4, with 12 bases in between. Per germline, CDR1 KGHSH and CDR2 LQKENI. The CDR3 sequence is 15 residues long. CDR3 amino acids: CASSPTGGEYNEQFF. The CDR3 DNA sequence: TGTGCCAGCTCACCAACAGGAGGGGAATACAATGAGCAGTTCTTC.

This chain joins TRBV2 and TRBJ2-7; TRBD2 matches at 8 bases. This CDR3 spans 13 amino acids. CDR1 and CDR2 (germline): SNHLY, FYNNEI. V dropped 6 bases and J dropped 2; count of bases not matched to a gene: 3. The CDR3: CASRAGLAYEQYF. CDR3 coding DNA: TGTGCCAGCAGGGCGGGACTAGCCTACGAGCAGTACTTC.

The chain carries TRBV4-1 and TRBJ2-3; no firm D call. Trimming cost V 0 bases and J 4 bases, with 8 bases left between them. The germline CDR1 and CDR2 sequences are MGHRA and YSYEKL. This CDR3 has 14 amino acids. The CDR3 sequence: CASSQELAADTQYF. The CDR3 bases are TGCGCCAGCAGCCAAGAGCTCGCGGCAGATACGCAGTATTTT.

The genes are TRBV21-1 and TRBJ2-5; no DNA check was done on the table's D call, TRBD2. TRBV21-1 is annotated as a pseudogene. This CDR3 is 16 amino acids long. The CDR3 here is CASSRALATLSETQYF. The DNA for the CDR3 is TGTGCCAGCAGTCGCGCGCTAGCTACACTTTCTGAGACCCAGTACTTC.

The CDR3 region is CAISEPSTGRGGYTF. The CDR3 DNA reads TGTGCCATCAGTGAGCCTTCGACAGGCCGGGGAGGCTACACCTTC. V gene TRBV10-3 combines with J gene TRBJ1-2, with D perhaps matching TRBD1 (6 bases). V was cut by 2 bases and J by 8 bases, with 18 bases left in between. Germline loops: CDR1 ENHRY, CDR2 SYGVKD. This CDR3 has 15 residues.

The CDR3 DNA follows: TGTGCCACCAGCAGAGATTCGCTCTCCCTAAGCTCCTACAATGAGCAGTTCTTC. Translation gives CATSRDSLSLSSYNEQFF. J is TRBJ2-1 and V is TRBV15, with D uncertain. The V gene's germline CDR1 is LNHNV and CDR2 YYDKDF (reference sequence). V lost 0 bases to trimming and J lost 0 bases, with 15 bases between them. The CDR3 has 18 amino acids.

The rearrangement joins TRBV6-5 to TRBJ2-1, with D maybe TRBD2 (5 bases). From germline, CDR1 is MNHEY and CDR2 SVGAGI. The CDR3 spans 15 residues. V was cut by 6 bases and J by 2 bases, with 14 bases left in between. The chain's CDR3 is CASRPNEGAYNEQFF. CDR3 nucleotide sequence: TGTGCCAGCAGGCCAAACGAGGGCGCCTACAATGAGCAGTTCTTC.

The J gene is TRBJ2-7, the V gene TRBV27; a possible D gene is TRBD2 (5 bases). There are 15 residues in the CDR3. The V gene's germline CDR1 is MNHEY and CDR2 SMNVEV (reference sequence). With 4 bases removed from V and 0 bases from J, the gap between germline ends came to 13 bases. The CDR3 region is CASSYAGEASYEQYF. DNA of the CDR3: TGTGCCAGCAGTTATGCGGGCGAGGCCTCCTACGAGCAGTACTTC.

Points on this clone: The same CDR3 is also encoded by other DNA sequences in this sample. The rearrangement uses TRBV2 and TRBJ2-6; D is possibly TRBD2 (6 bases). Germline values: CDR1 SNHLY, CDR2 FYNNEI. The V gene lost 9 bases and the J gene lost 1 base, with 7 bases spanning the gap. This CDR3 contains 13 residues. CDR3 sequence (DNA): TGTGCCAGACGGGGGTCTGGGGCCAACGTCCTGACTTTC. This translates into CARRGSGANVLTF. The variable domain in full, completed from reference TRBV2 and TRBJ2-6, reads EPEVTQTPSHQVTQMGQEVILRCVPISNHLYFYWYRQILGQKVEFLVSFYNNEISEKSEIFDDQFSVERPDGSNFTLKIRSTKLEDSAMYFCARRGSGANVLTFGAGSRLTVL.

This sequence joins TRBV18 and TRBJ2-3; 11 bases align to TRBD2. Germline V gives CDR1 KGHSH, CDR2 LQKENI. CDR3 length: 17 residues. V shed 3 bases, J shed 1 base, and the junction held 6 bases outside the gene matches. The CDR3 sequence is CASSPPLLAGGTDTQYF. The CDR3 DNA is TGTGCCAGCTCACCGCCCCTACTAGCGGGGGGCACAGATACGCAGTATTTT. Complete variable domain (other parts from reference TRBV18 and TRBJ2-3): NAGVMQNPRHLVRRRGQEARLRCSPMKGHSHVYWYRQLPEEGLKFMVYLQKENIIDESGMPKERFSAEFPKEGPSILRIQQVVRGDSAAYFCASSPPLLAGGTDTQYFGPGTRLTVL.

The rearrangement joins TRBV2 to TRBJ1-5; D remains unclear. Germline V lookup: CDR1 SNHLY, CDR2 FYNNEI. The ends were cut back, 1 base at V and 3 bases at J, with 7 bases in the middle. The CDR3 consists of 14 residues. CDR3 sequence reads: CASSEDGDNQPQHF. CDR3 DNA sequence: TGTGCCAGCAGTGAAGACGGGGACAATCAGCCCCAGCATTTT.

The chain joins TRBV7-9 to TRBJ1-1, with 7 bases lining up with TRBD1. The germline CDR1 and CDR2 sequences are SEHNR and FQNEAQ (reference sequence). The trim removed 4 bases at V and 4 bases at J, leaving 3 bases unmatched. The CDR3 runs to 13 residues. Here the CDR3 reads CASSSRGSTEAFF. The DNA of the CDR3 is TGTGCCAGCAGCTCCAGGGGGAGCACTGAAGCTTTCTTT.